Listed below are T cell receptor beta chains from one sample, sequenced in a study of blood T cell repertoires in COVID-19. The table came from immunoSEQ multiplex PCR; TCRdb's copy has only in-frame clones and leaves some out. The table records some 150,000 clones, 70% to 85% of them present only once. Sequencing was done on a sample of peripheral blood. Receptor source: a woman aged 80 or over with acute or convalescent COVID-19. CDR3s include the opening cysteine and the closing phenylalanine or tryptophan. D genes are given only for firm matches. Expanded clones are given a class, and other clones once, few, many or no size at all.

TRBV5-1	.	TRBD1	TRBJ1-1	CASSSTRGRDTEAFF	TGCGCCAGCAGCTCGACGAGGGGGCGCGACACTGAAGCTTTCTTT
TRBV3-1/TRBV3-2	.	TRBD1	TRBJ2-2	CASSQAGGTGELFF	TGTGCCAGCAGCCAAGCAGGGGGCACTGGGGAGCTGTTTTTT
TRBV21-1	.	.	TRBJ1-6	CASSNHQTGVYNSPLHF	TGTGCCAGCAGCAATCACCAGACAGGGGTTTATAATTCACCCCTCCACTTT
TRBV2	.	TRBD2	TRBJ2-3	CASRNSAGDTQYF	TGTGCCAGCAGGAACTCAGCGGGGGATACGCAGTATTTT
TRBV10-3	.	TRBD1	TRBJ2-7	CAISAGTGVSYEQYF	TGTGCCATCAGTGCGGGGACAGGGGTTTCCTACGAGCAGTACTTC
TRBV28	.	.	TRBJ1-1	CASNPPPGGMNTEAFF	TGTGCCAGCAACCCCCCTCCAGGAGGCATGAACACTGAAGCTTTCTTT
TRBV10-3	.	TRBD1	TRBJ1-6	CAISDFRGQGRSPLHF	TGTGCCATCAGTGATTTTAGGGGACAGGGACGTTCACCCCTCCACTTT
TRBV4-2	.	.	TRBJ2-7	CASSQDDLRSGVSYEQYF	TGTGCCAGCAGCCAAGACGATCTTAGGAGCGGAGTCTCCTACGAGCAGTACTTC
TRBV6-1	.	TRBD1	TRBJ1-2	CASSEVRQGLSIGYTF	TGTGCCAGCAGTGAAGTGCGACAGGGGCTTTCCATTGGCTACACCTTC
TRBV7-2	.	.	TRBJ1-4	CASSLARVDTNEKLFF	TGTGCCAGCAGCTTAGCCAGGGTCGATACTAATGAAAAACTGTTTTTT
TRBV19	.	TRBD1	TRBJ1-5	CASSGGQGGFYSNQPQHF	TGTGCCAGTAGTGGGGGACAGGGGGGATTCTATAGCAATCAGCCCCAGCATTTT
TRBV12-5	.	.	TRBJ1-6	CASGLVLGTGNNSPLHF	TGTGCTAGTGGTTTGGTACTAGGTACAGGGAATAATTCACCCCTCCACTTT
TRBV9	once	TRBD1	TRBJ1-2	CASSVGQGAGGYTF	TGTGCCAGCAGCGTAGGACAGGGGGCGGGAGGCTACACCTTC
TRBV15	once	TRBD1	TRBJ2-3	CATSSPGTGAPDTQYF	TGTGCCACCAGCAGCCCCGGGACAGGGGCCCCAGATACGCAGTATTTT
TRBV7-9	.	.	TRBJ2-2	CASSFPSLTGTRPRELFF	TGTGCCAGCAGCTTTCCTTCATTAACCGGGACTCGACCCCGGGAGCTGTTTTTT
TRBV5-1	.	TRBD1	TRBJ1-4	CASSPGTGNEKLFF	TGCGCCAGCAGCCCCGGGACAGGGAATGAAAAACTGTTTTTT
TRBV3-1/TRBV3-2	.	TRBD1	TRBJ2-7	CAGSNRGSSYEQYF	TGTGCCGGCAGCAACAGGGGAAGCTCCTACGAGCAGTACTTC
TRBV7-2	few	.	TRBJ2-7	CASSFGGSGEQYF	TGTGCCAGCAGCTTCGGGGGTAGTGGGGAGCAGTACTTC
TRBV29-1	.	TRBD1	TRBJ1-1	CSVRTGGTEAFF	TGCAGCGTAAGGACAGGGGGTACTGAAGCTTTCTTT
TRBV19	few	TRBD1	TRBJ1-5	CATKDRGNQPQHF	TGTGCCACCAAAGACAGGGGCAATCAGCCCCAGCATTTT